These 9 T cell receptor beta chains originate from one sample sequenced in a study of OX40 agonist ivuxolimab in advanced cancers. Repertoires were generated with immunoSEQ multiplex PCR, while TCRdb's copy carries only in-frame clones and drops some. The sample carries 80,000 to 95,000 clones, around 90% recorded once. The sequencing used CD4+ or CD8+ T cells sorted from blood, collected in a trial of the OX40 agonist ivuxolimab. Every receptor here comes from an adult with an advanced solid tumor such as melanoma, head and neck, liver or kidney cancer.

The V gene is TRBV28, the J gene TRBJ1-2; possibly TRBD1 for D (5 bases). The CDR3 is made up of 12 amino acids. V was cut by 6 bases and J by 5 bases, with 10 bases left in between. Germline-derived CDR1 and CDR2 are MDHEN and SYDVKM. CDR3 DNA sequence: TGTGCCAGCAGACCCGGGGGTTATGGCTACACCTTC. The encoded protein is CASRPGGYGYTF.

J is TRBJ2-7 and V is TRBV28, with 9 bases aligning to TRBD2. The trim removed 8 bases at V and 2 bases at J, leaving 1 base unmatched. From germline, CDR1 is MDHEN and CDR2 SYDVKM. The CDR3 totals 12 residues. The CDR3 sequence: CASASGTYEQYF. CDR3 sequence (DNA): TGTGCCAGCGCTAGCGGGACCTACGAGCAGTACTTC. The full variable domain, completed using reference TRBV28 and TRBJ2-7, is DVKVTQSSRYLVKRTGEKVFLECVQDMDHENMFWYRQDPGLGLRLIYFSYDVKMKEKGDIPEGYSVSREKKERFSLILESASTNQTSMYLCASASGTYEQYFGPGTRLTVT.

The chain has TRBV7-9 and TRBJ2-2; D unresolved. The CDR3 runs 10 residues. Germline lookup yields CDR1 SEHNR and CDR2 FQNEAQ (reference sequence). The germline V and J ends were trimmed by 3 bases and 10 bases, with 3 bases remaining between them. The CDR3: CASSLKELFF. The DNA of the CDR3 is TGTGCCAGCAGCTTGAAGGAGCTGTTTTTT.

The rearrangement links TRBV6-5 to TRBJ2-7; D uncertain. With 11 bases removed from V and 0 bases from J, the gap between germline ends came to 11 bases. The CDR3 is made up of 12 amino acids. Germline V gives CDR1 MNHEY, CDR2 SVGAGI. For the CDR3, the DNA is TGTGCCTCCCCGGACGGCTCCTACGAGCAGTACTTC. Protein: CASPDGSYEQYF.

This chain joins TRBV5-1 and TRBJ2-7, with 8 bases lining up with TRBD1. There are 12 residues in the CDR3. V lost 4 bases to trimming and J lost 5 bases; unmatched junction nucleotides: 2. Germline V lookup: CDR1 SGHRS, CDR2 YFSETQ. The CDR3 reads CASSPGQDEQYF. In DNA form, the CDR3 reads TGCGCCAGCAGCCCGGGACAGGACGAGCAGTACTTC.

This clone occurred a few times. V and J are TRBV6-1 and TRBJ2-7; TRBD2 matches 7 bases. Germline assignment: CDR1 MNHNS and CDR2 SASEGT. This CDR3 is built from 12 residues. The V gene end was trimmed by 6 bases and the J gene end by 3 bases; junction bases not matched to a gene: 2. The CDR3 spells CASRWGGYEQYF. The CDR3 coding sequence is TGTGCCAGCAGGTGGGGGGGCTACGAGCAGTACTTC.

This clone has only one observation. V gene TRBV7-9 combines with J gene TRBJ2-5; the D gene is possibly TRBD2 (6 bases). The J call is in doubt because the DNA end fits TRBJ2-7 better. CDR1 SEHNR and CDR2 FQNEAQ come from the germline V gene (reference sequence). The CDR3 is 13 amino acids. The CDR3 spells CASSEPTSYEQYF. In DNA, the CDR3 is TGTGCCAGCAGCGAGCCGACTAGTTACGAGCAGTACTTC.

This clone has a handful of counts. The chain is built from TRBV25-1 and TRBJ2-1; 8 bases map to TRBD2. The CDR3 has 14 amino acids. V gave up 8 bases and J gave up 4 bases; unmatched junction bases: 7. Germline assignment: CDR1 MGHDK and CDR2 SYGVNS. CDR3 nucleotides: TGTGCCAGCGTTCTAGCGGGCCTTTACAATGAGCAGTTCTTC. As protein: CASVLAGLYNEQFF.

The chain carries TRBV18 and TRBJ1-1, with D uncertain. The germline gives CDR1 KGHSH, CDR2 LQKENI. Trimming pared 9 bases from V and 6 bases from J, leaving 11 bases between. The CDR3 covers 11 residues. As DNA, the CDR3 is TGTGCCAGTGCTTCTTCCTCTGAAGCTTTCTTT. The encoded protein is CASASSSEAFF.